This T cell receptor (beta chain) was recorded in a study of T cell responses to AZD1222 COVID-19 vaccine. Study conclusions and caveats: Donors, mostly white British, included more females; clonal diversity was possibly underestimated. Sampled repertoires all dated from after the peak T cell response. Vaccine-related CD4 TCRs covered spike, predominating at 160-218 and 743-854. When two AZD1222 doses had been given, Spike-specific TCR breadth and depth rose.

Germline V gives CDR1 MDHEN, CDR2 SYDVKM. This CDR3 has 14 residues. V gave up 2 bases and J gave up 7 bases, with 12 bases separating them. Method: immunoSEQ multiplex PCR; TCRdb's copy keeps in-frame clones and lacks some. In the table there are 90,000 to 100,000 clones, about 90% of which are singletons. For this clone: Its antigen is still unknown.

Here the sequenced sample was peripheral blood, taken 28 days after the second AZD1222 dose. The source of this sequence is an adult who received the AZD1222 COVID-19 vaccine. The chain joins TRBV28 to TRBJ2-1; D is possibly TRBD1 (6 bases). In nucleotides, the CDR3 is TGTGCCAGCAGTTTAGTGGGCAGGGGAAATGAGCAGTTCTTC. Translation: CASSLVGRGNEQFF.